The clone carrying this T cell receptor (beta chain) was found a few times. Its target is not known. TCRdb re-analysed the reads in MiXCR, keeping a single row per CDR3 protein. The repertoire holds about 360,000 distinct CDR3 sequences, with 34% as singletons. Germline CDR1 SGHTA, CDR2 FQGNSA. Trimming shortened V by 1 base and J by 0 bases, and 6 bases separated the two germline ends. This CDR3 region has 14 residues. This specimen belongs to a study of T cell repertoires in cytomegalovirus infection. Findings and limits, study-wide: It was HLA-C-restricted CMV-specific TCR beta clonotypes that dominated the response ex vivo.

The sequence derives from a human donor in good health (CMV status not recorded). Some clones in this sample may be carry-over from other donors' samples. Sequencing was performed on cultured PBMCs, taken from culture after CMV antigen stimulation. The rearrangement joins TRBV7-2 to TRBJ1-2; D call uncertain. The CDR3 spells CASSLDTANYGYTF. The CDR3 nucleotides are TGTGCCAGCAGCTTAGATACGGCTAACTATGGCTACACCTTC.